This T cell receptor (beta chain) appears in the sequencing data of a study of control samples from healthy donors and cancer patients. The table lists this clone with a count of one. Measured with immunoSEQ multiplex PCR; TCRdb has only the in-frame clones, and not every one. The sample carries 350,000 to 450,000 clones, about 93% recorded once. The length of the CDR3 is 15 residues. Trimming took 5 bases from V and 6 from J; bases not matched to a gene: 10. The germline V gene encodes CDR1 SGHAT and CDR2 FQNNGV. The receptor was derived from a man aged 35-49 years with head and neck cancer. What was sequenced was PBMCs. J is TRBJ2-7 and V is TRBV11-2, with 10 nucleotides matching TRBD1. In DNA form, the CDR3 reads TGTGCCAGCAGCCCTACCCGACAGGGGGCGGGCGAGCAGTACTTC. It is translated as CASSPTRQGAGEQYF.